This TCR beta chain originates from a study of blood T cells in healthy people across ages. Study summary: About one barcoded TCR beta cDNA was captured per two T cells. Study-level results: Relative to aged donors, long-lived donors carried more naive CD4+ cells and displayed higher diversity.

A second roughly 6 to 11 cycle PCR used barcoded and J-beta primers. Each TCR beta cDNA got a 12-nucleotide random molecular identifier. Via MiXCR, TCRdb re-called the 5' RACE reads, giving one row per CDR3 protein. The sample holds 780,000 or so distinct CDR3 sequences, about 61% seen once. The V end was cut by 7 bases, the J end by 5 bases, with 14 bases between. The CDR3 covers 13 residues. Germline CDR1 and CDR2: SGHTA and FQGNSA. Details on this clonotype: Antigen specificity is unknown.

Peripheral blood from each donor was collected in a volume of 9.5 to 10 milliliters. The source of this sequence is a man between 35 and 55 years old in good health. The chain uses TRBV7-2 and TRBJ2-5, with a weak D call TRBD2 (5 bases). Sequenced material: blood. The CDR3 DNA sequence: TGTGCCAGCATTCCGGGGTTAGGGGAGACCCAGTACTTC. It encodes CASIPGLGETQYF.